This TCR beta chain was captured in a study of shared clonotypes between healthy human individuals. Background on the study: Donor composition was a couple of women and a few men, aged 18 to 49.

Findings and limits, study-wide: Blood alone was sampled, and tissue repertoires likely differ.

For this clone: What it recognizes is unknown.

Generated by immunoSEQ multiplex PCR, the TCRdb table keeps only in-frame clones and is missing some. This sample yields millions of clones, of which just under 95% are seen a single time; 0.9% to 1.4% belongs to the top ten. The V gene lost 4 bases and the J gene lost 1 base, with 11 bases spanning the gap. Germline lookup yields CDR1 SGHRS and CDR2 YFSETQ. There are 14 residues in the CDR3. Naive CD8 cells were CD45RO-negative, positively selected for CCR7, excluding terminally differentiated effector memory CD45RA+ cells. Caucasian adults living in Nashville, Tennessee, provided all samples. Sequencing was performed on naive CD8+ T cells sorted from blood. V gene TRBV5-1 combines with J gene TRBJ2-5; tentatively, D is TRBD2 (6 bases). This clonotype was obtained from a man younger than 35 in good health. The CDR3 spells CASSDGLTQETQYF. CDR3 DNA: TGCGCCAGCAGCGATGGACTAACCCAAGAGACCCAGTACTTC.